These 7 T cell receptor beta chains came from one sample sequenced in a study of shared clonotypes between healthy human individuals. Sequenced by immunoSEQ multiplex PCR; TCRdb stores in-frame clones only, minus some. The sample has roughly 1,100,000 clones, about 75% seen once. Specimen: memory CD4+ T cells sorted from blood. The subset denotes: CD45RA-negative fraction. Source of these receptors: a man aged 18 to 29 in good health.

This chain links TRBV7-9 with TRBJ1-1; D is uncertain. V lost 5 bases, J lost 0 bases, and 7 bases lay in between. Looked up from germline, CDR1 is SEHNR and CDR2 is FQNEAQ (reference sequence). The CDR3 has 13 amino acids. The CDR3 loop reads CASSHSMNTEAFF. CDR3 nucleotide sequence: TGTGCCAGCAGCCACTCCATGAACACTGAAGCTTTCTTT.

The chain employs TRBV30 and TRBJ1-5; D remains ambiguous. The germline V and J ends were trimmed by 3 bases and 5 bases, with 14 bases remaining between them. Germline loops: CDR1 GTSNPN, CDR2 SVGIG (reference sequence). The CDR3 has 14 residues. CDR3 amino acids: CAWSIGSTHQPQHF. In nucleotides, the CDR3 is TGTGCCTGGAGCATCGGGTCAACCCATCAGCCCCAGCATTTT. The variable domain in full, completed from reference TRBV30 and TRBJ1-5, reads SQTIHQWPATLVQPVGSPLSLECTVEGTSNPNLYWYRQAAGRGLQLLFYSVGIGQISSEVPQNLSASRPQDRQFILSSKKLLLSDSGFYLCAWSIGSTHQPQHFGDGTRLSIL.

This clone was seen ten or more times. The V and J genes are TRBV4-2 and TRBJ1-5; D gene uncertain. The germline V and J ends were trimmed by 0 bases and 4 bases, with 7 bases remaining between them. The CDR3 extends over 14 amino acids. The germline CDR1 and CDR2 sequences are LGHNA and YNFKEQ. The CDR3 bases are TGTGCCAGCAGCCAAGATGATGGGAATCAGCCCCAGCATTTT. Residues: CASSQDDGNQPQHF.

The V gene is TRBV10-3, the J gene TRBJ2-1; the match to TRBD2 covers 10 bases. The junction had 11 bases not matched to a gene; V was cut back by 0 bases and J by 9 bases. CDR1 and CDR2 from the germline V gene are ENHRY and SYGVKD. The CDR3 extends over 17 amino acids. The CDR3 DNA sequence: TGTGCCATCAGTGAGTCGGGGGAAAGCGGGAGGGCCGCTGAGCAGTTCTTC. As protein: CAISESGESGRAAEQFF.

The chain links TRBV5-1 to TRBJ1-2; D remains ambiguous. The CDR3 covers 14 residues. From germline, CDR1 is SGHRS and CDR2 YFSETQ. Trimming removed 4 bases at V and 2 bases at J, with 12 bases between. The CDR3 coding sequence is TGCGCCAGCAGCCGCTCCGAGGGAAACTATGGCTACACCTTC. Translation gives CASSRSEGNYGYTF.

This clone occurred a few times. At the DNA level, this CDR3 is encoded by other sequences in the same sample as well. J is TRBJ1-2 and V is TRBV30; D call uncertain. V lost 0 bases to trimming and J lost 8 bases, with 7 bases between them. In germline, CDR1 is GTSNPN, CDR2 SVGIG (reference sequence). CDR3 length equals 11 residues. As DNA, the CDR3 is TGTGCCTGGAGTGTACGAGGGGGCTACACCTTC. This sequence encodes CAWSVRGGYTF. Complete variable domain (other parts from reference TRBV30 and TRBJ1-2): SQTIHQWPATLVQPVGSPLSLECTVEGTSNPNLYWYRQAAGRGLQLLFYSVGIGQISSEVPQNLSASRPQDRQFILSSKKLLLSDSGFYLCAWSVRGGYTFGSGTRLTVV.

This clone was detected only once. The V call is TRBV7-9, the J call TRBJ2-7; D perhaps matches TRBD1 (5 bases). The CDR3 length is 15 residues. Germline CDR1 and CDR2: SEHNR and FQNEAQ (reference sequence). Trimming took 8 bases from V and 2 from J, leaving 19 bases between them. The CDR3 region is CASPRGEEPPYEQYF. The CDR3 nucleotides read TGTGCCAGCCCAAGGGGTGAAGAGCCCCCCTACGAGCAGTACTTC.